This record concerns one T cell receptor (beta chain) sequence. Antigen: not known. This sample was taken from a study of lymphopenia after photon versus proton radiotherapy. Study-level points and caveats: Post-nadir TCR diversity decline inversely tracked overall survival among those who died. Proton therapy kept repertoires fairly stable, unlike photons, which gained effector/memory cells. After the lymphocyte nadir, photon-treated repertoires showed oligoclonal expansion, especially of CD8+ Temra cells. Authors raise, but do not show, better survival with proton therapy.

Germline CDR1 is SGHRS and CDR2 is YFSETQ. The V and J ends lost 2 bases and 6 bases respectively, with 14 bases between them. This CDR3 is built from 15 residues. Repertoires were generated with immunoSEQ multiplex PCR, while TCRdb's copy carries only in-frame clones and drops some. The sample includes about 50,000 clones, more than 85% of them seen just once. V gene TRBV5-1 combines with J gene TRBJ2-2, with D perhaps TRBD2 (6 bases). This clonotype was sampled from a woman between 40 and 50 years old with cholangiocarcinoma. The sequenced sample was peripheral blood, obtained from a patient treated with photon-based radiotherapy. CDR3 nucleotide sequence: TGCGCCAGCAGCTTAGTCCCTAGCGCCCCCGGGGAGCTGTTTTTT. Encoded protein: CASSLVPSAPGELFF.